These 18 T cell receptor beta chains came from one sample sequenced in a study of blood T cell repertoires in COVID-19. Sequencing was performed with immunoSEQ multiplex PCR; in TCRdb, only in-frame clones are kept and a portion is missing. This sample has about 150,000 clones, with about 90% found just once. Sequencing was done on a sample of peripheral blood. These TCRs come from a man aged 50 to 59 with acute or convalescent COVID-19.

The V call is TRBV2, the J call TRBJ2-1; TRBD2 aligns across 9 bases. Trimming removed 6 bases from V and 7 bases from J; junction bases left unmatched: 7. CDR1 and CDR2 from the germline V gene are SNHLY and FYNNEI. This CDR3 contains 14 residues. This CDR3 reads CASRLAGKRNEQFF. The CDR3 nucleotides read TGTGCCAGCAGGCTAGCGGGAAAGAGGAATGAGCAGTTCTTC.

This CDR3 is CASRGRTLEAFF. CDR3 nucleotide sequence: TGTGCCAGCAGAGGGAGAACCCTTGAAGCTTTCTTT. This sequence joins TRBV6-5 and TRBJ1-1, with D unclear. Germline CDR1 reads MNHEY; CDR2 reads SVGAGI. The CDR3 totals 12 residues. Trimming removed 6 bases from V and 7 bases from J, with 12 bases in between.

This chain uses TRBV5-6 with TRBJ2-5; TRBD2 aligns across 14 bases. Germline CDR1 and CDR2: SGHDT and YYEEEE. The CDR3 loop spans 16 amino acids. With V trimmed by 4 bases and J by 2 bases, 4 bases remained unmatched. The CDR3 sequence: CASSGGLAGEQETQYF. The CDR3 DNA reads TGTGCCAGCAGCGGGGGACTAGCGGGGGAACAAGAGACCCAGTACTTC.

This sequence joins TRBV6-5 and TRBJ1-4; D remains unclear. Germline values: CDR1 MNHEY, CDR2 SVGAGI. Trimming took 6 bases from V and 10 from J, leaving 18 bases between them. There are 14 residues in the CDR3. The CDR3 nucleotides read TGTGCCAGCAGCCCCGAAGGACTTACCGGAAAACTGTTTTTT. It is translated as CASSPEGLTGKLFF.

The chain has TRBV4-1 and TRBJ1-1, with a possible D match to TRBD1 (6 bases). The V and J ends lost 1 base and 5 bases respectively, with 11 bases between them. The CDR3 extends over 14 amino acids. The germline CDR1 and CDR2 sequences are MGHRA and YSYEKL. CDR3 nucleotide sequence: TGCGCCAGCAGCCAAGCAGGGGCAGGAACTGAAGCTTTCTTT. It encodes CASSQAGAGTEAFF.

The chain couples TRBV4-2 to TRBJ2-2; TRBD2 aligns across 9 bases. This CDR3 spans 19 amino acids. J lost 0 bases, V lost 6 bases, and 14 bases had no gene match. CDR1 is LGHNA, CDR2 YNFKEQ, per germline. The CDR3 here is CASSTRISGGITNTGELFF. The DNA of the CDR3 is TGTGCCAGCAGTACGAGGATTAGCGGGGGCATAACGAACACCGGGGAGCTGTTTTTT.

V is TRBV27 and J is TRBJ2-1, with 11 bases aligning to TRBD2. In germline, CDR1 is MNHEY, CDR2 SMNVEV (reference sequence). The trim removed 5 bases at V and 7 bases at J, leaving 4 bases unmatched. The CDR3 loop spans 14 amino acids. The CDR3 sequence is CASSRSGGANEQFF. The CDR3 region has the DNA TGTGCCAGCAGTCGTAGCGGGGGGGCGAATGAGCAGTTCTTC.

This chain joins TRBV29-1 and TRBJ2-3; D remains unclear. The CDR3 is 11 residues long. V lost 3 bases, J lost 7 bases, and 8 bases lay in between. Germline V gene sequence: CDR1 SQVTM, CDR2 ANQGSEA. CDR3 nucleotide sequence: TGCAGCGTTGACCTTACACATACGCAGTATTTT. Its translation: CSVDLTHTQYF.

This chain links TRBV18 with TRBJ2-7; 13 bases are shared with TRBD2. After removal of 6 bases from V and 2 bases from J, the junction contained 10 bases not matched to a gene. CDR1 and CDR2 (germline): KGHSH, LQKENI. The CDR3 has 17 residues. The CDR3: CASSTTVGLAGAYEQYF. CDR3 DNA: TGTGCCAGCTCCACCACGGTTGGACTAGCGGGAGCCTACGAGCAGTACTTC.

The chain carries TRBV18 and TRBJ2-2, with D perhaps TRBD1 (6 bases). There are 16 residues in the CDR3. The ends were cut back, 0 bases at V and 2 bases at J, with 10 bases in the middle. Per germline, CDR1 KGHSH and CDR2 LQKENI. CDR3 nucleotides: TGTGCCAGCTCACCACCGGACAGCTATAACACCGGGGAGCTGTTTTTT. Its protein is CASSPPDSYNTGELFF.

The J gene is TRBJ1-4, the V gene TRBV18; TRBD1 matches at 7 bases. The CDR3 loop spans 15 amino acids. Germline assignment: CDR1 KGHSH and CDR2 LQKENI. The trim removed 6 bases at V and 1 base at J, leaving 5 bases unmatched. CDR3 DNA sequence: TGTGCCAGCTCCTACGGACAGGAAACTAATGAAAAACTGTTTTTT. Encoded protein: CASSYGQETNEKLFF. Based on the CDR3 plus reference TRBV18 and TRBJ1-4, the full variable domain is NAGVMQNPRHLVRRRGQEARLRCSPMKGHSHVYWYRQLPEEGLKFMVYLQKENIIDESGMPKERFSAEFPKEGPSILRIQQVVRGDSAAYFCASSYGQETNEKLFFGSGTQLSVL.

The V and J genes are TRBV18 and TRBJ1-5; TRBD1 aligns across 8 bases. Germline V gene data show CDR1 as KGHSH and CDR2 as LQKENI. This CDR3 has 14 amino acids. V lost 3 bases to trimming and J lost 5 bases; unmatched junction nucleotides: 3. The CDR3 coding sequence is TGTGCCAGCTCACCCGAGGACAGGGATCAGCCCCAGCATTTT. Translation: CASSPEDRDQPQHF.

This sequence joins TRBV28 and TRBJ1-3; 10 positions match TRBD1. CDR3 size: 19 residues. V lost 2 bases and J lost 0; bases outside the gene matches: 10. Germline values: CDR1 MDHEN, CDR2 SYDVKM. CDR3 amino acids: CASSLPPGQGTPSGNTIYF. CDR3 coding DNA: TGTGCCAGCAGTTTACCCCCGGGACAGGGGACTCCCTCTGGAAACACCATATATTTT.

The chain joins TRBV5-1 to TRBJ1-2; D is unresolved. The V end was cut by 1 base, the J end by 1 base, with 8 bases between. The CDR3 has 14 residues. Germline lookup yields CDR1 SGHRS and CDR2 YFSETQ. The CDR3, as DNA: TGCGCCAGCAGCTTGACTGGAGGTAACTATGGCTACACCTTC. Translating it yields CASSLTGGNYGYTF.

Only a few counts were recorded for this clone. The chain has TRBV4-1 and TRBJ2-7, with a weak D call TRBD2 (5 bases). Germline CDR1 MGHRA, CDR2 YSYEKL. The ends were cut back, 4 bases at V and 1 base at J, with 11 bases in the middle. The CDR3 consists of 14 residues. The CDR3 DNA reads TGCGCCAGCAGCCTCTATCCGGGATCCTACGAGCAGTACGTC. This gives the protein CASSLYPGSYEQYV.

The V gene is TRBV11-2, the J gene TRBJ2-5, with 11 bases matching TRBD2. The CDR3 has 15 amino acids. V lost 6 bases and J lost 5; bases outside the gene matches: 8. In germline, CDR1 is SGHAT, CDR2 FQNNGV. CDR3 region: CASSPSGRLLETQYF. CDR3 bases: TGTGCCAGCAGTCCTAGCGGGAGGTTGCTTGAGACCCAGTACTTC.

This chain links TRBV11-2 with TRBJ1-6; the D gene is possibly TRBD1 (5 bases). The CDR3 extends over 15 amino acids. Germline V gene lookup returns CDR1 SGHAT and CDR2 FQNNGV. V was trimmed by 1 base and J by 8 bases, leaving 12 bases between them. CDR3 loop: CASSLGPGLDSPLHF. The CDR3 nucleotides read TGTGCCAGCAGCTTAGGTCCAGGGTTGGATTCACCCCTCCACTTT.

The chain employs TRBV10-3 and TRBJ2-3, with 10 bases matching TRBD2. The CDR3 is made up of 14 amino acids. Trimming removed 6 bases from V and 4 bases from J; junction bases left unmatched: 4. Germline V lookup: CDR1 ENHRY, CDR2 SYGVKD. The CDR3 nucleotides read TGTGCCATCAGGGAGGGACTAGCGTCAGATACGCAGTATTTT. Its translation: CAIREGLASDTQYF.